The clone carrying this TCR beta chain came up a few times. Its target is not known. It was through 5'RACE template switching that TCR cDNA was made, with a universal primer site and UMIs added. TCRdb itself ran the 5' RACE reads through MiXCR, one entry per CDR3 protein. Counted here are 340,000 or so distinct CDR3 sequences, around an eighth occurring once; the ten biggest clones make up 2.5% to 4%. The source of the sample is a study of T cells after yellow fever vaccination. Study-level background: The authors prepared low-cell-number fractions using SMART-Seq v4 Ultra Low Input. Study-level results: Reappearance after the booster was seen for most primary-vaccination clones, at roughly 96% CD4 and 70% to 90% CD8.

V lost 4 bases and J lost 2; bases outside the gene matches: 3. There are 14 residues in the CDR3. Germline V gene data show CDR1 as SGHDN and CDR2 as FVKESK. The TCR was taken from a young man who received the YFV17D yellow fever vaccine. The chain is built from TRBV14 and TRBJ1-2, with 8 bases that match TRBD1. The specimen was CD4+ T cells sorted from PBMCs, collected 15 days after the yellow fever booster vaccination. The CDR3 here is CASSPRQGNYGYTF. CDR3 DNA sequence: TGTGCCAGCAGCCCTCGACAGGGGAACTATGGCTACACCTTC.